A selection of T cell receptor beta chains follows, all from one sample in a study of T-cell reconstitution after alpha-beta-depleted transplantation in children. Each CDR3 protein is one row after TCRdb ran MiXCR on the PCR reads. The repertoire holds about a million distinct CDR3 sequences, about 30% seen once, with 28% in the top ten. The starting material was PBMCs, mostly from graft donor cells, obtained 360 days after TCRalphabeta/CD19-depleted stem cell transplant. The source is a boy in the first two years of life who had a stem cell transplant for SCID, so the T cells may come from the graft donor. Both conserved end residues are part of each CDR3. Each record gives: D gene, J gene, clone size, CDR3 length, V gene, CDR3 protein, CDR3 DNA. D genes are given only for firm matches. Some rows have no size entry. The others give once, few or many, or a class for an expanded clone.

>TRBD1|TRBJ2-3|-|19|TRBV11-1
CASSRRGQGANVVTDTQYF
TGTGCCAGCAGCCGGAGGGGCCAGGGGGCTAATGTCGTTACAGATACGCAGTATTTT
>-|TRBJ2-3|-|17|TRBV24-1
CATSDSATGRARDTQYF
TGTGCCACCAGTGATTCCGCGACAGGTAGGGCCCGAGATACGCAGTATTTT
>-|TRBJ2-5|few|15|TRBV15
CATSRGRGVQETQYF
TGTGCCACCAGCAGAGGTAGGGGAGTCCAAGAGACCCAGTACTTC
>TRBD2|TRBJ2-3|-|16|TRBV5-6
CASSLVRRLAGGPPYF
TGTGCCAGCAGCTTGGTCCGGAGACTAGCGGGGGGGCCACCGTATTTT
>TRBD1|TRBJ2-7|-|15|TRBV4-1
CASSQGDRVSYEQYF
TGCGCCAGCAGCCAAGGAGACAGGGTTTCCTACGAGCAGTACTTC
>TRBD1|TRBJ1-2|-|14|TRBV15
CATTPTGRDYGYTF
TGTGCCACCACCCCGACAGGGAGGGACTATGGCTACACCTTC
>TRBD2|TRBJ2-1|many|16|TRBV27
CASLAGGRFKINEQFF
TGTGCCAGCCTAGCGGGCGGGAGGTTTAAGATCAATGAGCAGTTCTTC
>-|TRBJ2-3|-|13|TRBV24-1
CATQERVADTQYF
TGTGCCACCCAGGAGCGGGTTGCAGATACGCAGTATTTT
>TRBD1|TRBJ1-5|few|15|TRBV5-1
CASSYRGEANQPQHF
TGCGCCAGCAGCTACAGGGGAGAAGCGAATCAGCCCCAGCATTTT
>-|TRBJ1-1|few|15|TRBV21-1
CASSKGGGDSPEAFF
TGTGCCAGCAGCAAAGGGGGGGGCGATTCTCCTGAAGCTTTCTTT
>TRBD1|TRBJ2-2|-|15|TRBV3-1
CASSPGTGAAGELFF
TGTGCCAGCAGCCCTGGGACAGGGGCGGCCGGGGAGCTGTTTTTT
>TRBD1|TRBJ1-2|few|14|TRBV12-3/TRBV12-4
CASSSWTGNYGYTF
TGTGCCAGCAGTTCCTGGACAGGCAACTATGGCTACACCTTC
>TRBD1|TRBJ2-7|-|14|TRBV5-1
CASSWGQGTYEQYF
TGCGCCAGCAGCTGGGGACAGGGAACCTACGAGCAGTACTTC
>-|TRBJ1-1|few|15|TRBV5-1
CASSFSGTGLDEAFF
TGCGCCAGCAGCTTTTCCGGGACGGGGTTAGACGAAGCTTTCTTT
>-|TRBJ2-7|-|12|TRBV20-1
CSARGLYYEQYF
TGCAGTGCTAGAGGACTTTACTACGAGCAGTACTTC
>-|TRBJ2-7|-|12|TRBV10-3
CAIKGEVYEQYF
TGTGCCATCAAGGGGGAGGTCTACGAGCAGTACTTC
>TRBD1|TRBJ2-5|-|15|TRBV12-3/TRBV12-4
CASRPGTGKQETQYF
TGTGCCAGCAGGCCCGGGACAGGGAAGCAAGAGACCCAGTACTTC
>TRBD2|TRBJ2-5|-|16|TRBV7-8
CASSLVSGGAGETQYF
TGTGCCAGCAGCTTAGTAAGCGGGGGGGCAGGAGAGACCCAGTACTTC
>TRBD2|TRBJ2-7|many|15|TRBV7-3
CASSLSAGGSYEQYF
TGTGCCAGCAGTCTGAGTGCGGGGGGTTCCTACGAGCAGTACTTC
>TRBD1|TRBJ1-1|few|16|TRBV5-1
CASSPGQGEINTEAFF
TGCGCCAGCAGCCCTGGACAGGGGGAAATAAACACTGAAGCTTTCTTT
>TRBD2|TRBJ2-2|few|19|TRBV12-3/TRBV12-4
CASSLEGGLALMNTGELFF
TGTGCCAGCAGTTTAGAGGGGGGACTAGCCCTAATGAACACCGGGGAGCTGTTTTTT
>-|TRBJ2-5|-|15|TRBV5-1
CASSLGGPGMETQYF
TGCGCCAGCAGCTTGGGGGGTCCGGGGATGGAGACCCAGTACTTC
>-|TRBJ2-7|many|13|TRBV7-9
CASSSGLIYEQYF
TGTGCCAGCAGCTCGGGACTGATATACGAGCAGTACTTC
>-|TRBJ2-7|many|17|TRBV28
CASSSPKGQAISYEQYF
TGTGCCAGCAGTTCCCCCAAGGGGCAGGCAATTTCCTACGAGCAGTACTTC
>TRBD2|TRBJ2-3|many|14|TRBV20-1
CSATLAENSDTQYF
TGCAGTGCAACGCTAGCGGAGAACTCAGATACGCAGTATTTT
>-|TRBJ1-2|-|14|TRBV13
CASSLAPKGYGYTF
TGTGCCAGCAGCTTAGCGCCGAAGGGCTATGGCTACACCTTC
>-|TRBJ2-7|few|14|TRBV30
CAWSLQGLSYEQYF
TGTGCCTGGAGTTTACAGGGATTATCCTACGAGCAGTACTTC
>TRBD1|TRBJ2-1|-|17|TRBV5-6
CASSGRTGKITYNEQFF
TGTGCCAGCAGTGGAAGGACAGGAAAGATCACCTACAATGAGCAGTTCTTC
>-|TRBJ1-5|many|15|TRBV28
CASKDGEYSNQPQHF
TGTGCCAGCAAGGATGGGGAATATAGCAATCAGCCCCAGCATTTT
>-|TRBJ1-2|-|17|TRBV11-2
CASSLDRQSRANYGYTF
TGTGCCAGCAGCTTAGATCGGCAGTCTAGGGCTAACTATGGCTACACCTTC
>-|TRBJ1-2|once|15|TRBV18
CASSPGRRVNYGYTF
TGTGCCAGCTCACCGGGCCGCCGGGTTAACTATGGCTACACCTTC
>-|TRBJ2-7|-|13|TRBV20-1
CSAIGSSSHEQYF
TGCAGTGCTATCGGTAGCTCCAGCCACGAGCAGTACTTC
>-|TRBJ1-2|few|13|TRBV2
CASLVVGNYGYTF
TGTGCCAGCCTCGTAGTGGGGAACTATGGCTACACCTTC
>TRBD2|TRBJ2-5|-|15|TRBV12-3/TRBV12-4
CASSPRSGGAKTQYF
TGTGCCAGCAGCCCACGTAGCGGGGGGGCCAAGACCCAGTACTTC